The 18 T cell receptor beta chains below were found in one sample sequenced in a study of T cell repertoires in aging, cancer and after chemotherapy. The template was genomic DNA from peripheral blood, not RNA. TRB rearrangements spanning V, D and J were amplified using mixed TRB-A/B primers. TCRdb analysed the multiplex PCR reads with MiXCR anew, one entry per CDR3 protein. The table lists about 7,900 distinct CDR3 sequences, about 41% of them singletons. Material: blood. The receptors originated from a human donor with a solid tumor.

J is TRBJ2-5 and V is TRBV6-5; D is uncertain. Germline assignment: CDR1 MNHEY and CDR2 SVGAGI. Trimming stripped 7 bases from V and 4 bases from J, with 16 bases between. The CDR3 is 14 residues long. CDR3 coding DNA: TGTGCCAGCACTGGCATAGGGCGCGGAGAGACCCAGTACTTC. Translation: CASTGIGRGETQYF.

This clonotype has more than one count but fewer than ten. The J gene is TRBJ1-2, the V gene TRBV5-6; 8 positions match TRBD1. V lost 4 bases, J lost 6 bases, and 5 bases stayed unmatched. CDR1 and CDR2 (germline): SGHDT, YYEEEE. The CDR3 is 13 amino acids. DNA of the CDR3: TGTGCCAGCAGCCCCGGACAGGGCCATGGCTACACCTTC. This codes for CASSPGQGHGYTF.

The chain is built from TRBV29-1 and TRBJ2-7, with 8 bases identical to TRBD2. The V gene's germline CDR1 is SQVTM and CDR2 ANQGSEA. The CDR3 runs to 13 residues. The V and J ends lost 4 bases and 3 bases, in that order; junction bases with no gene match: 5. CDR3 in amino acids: CSVARGGGYEQYF. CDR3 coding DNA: TGCAGCGTTGCACGGGGGGGAGGCTACGAGCAGTACTTC.

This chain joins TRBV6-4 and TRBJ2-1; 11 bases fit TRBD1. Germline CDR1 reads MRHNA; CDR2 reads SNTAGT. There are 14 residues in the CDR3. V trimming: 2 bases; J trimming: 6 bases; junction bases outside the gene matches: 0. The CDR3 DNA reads TGTGCCAGCAGTGACGGGACAGGGGGCAATGAGCAGTTCTTC. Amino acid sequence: CASSDGTGGNEQFF.

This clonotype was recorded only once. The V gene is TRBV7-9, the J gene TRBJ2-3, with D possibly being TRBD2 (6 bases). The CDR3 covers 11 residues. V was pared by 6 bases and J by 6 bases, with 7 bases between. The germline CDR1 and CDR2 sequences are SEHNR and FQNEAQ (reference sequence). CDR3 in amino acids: CASREGDTQYF. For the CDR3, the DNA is TGTGCCAGCAGGGAGGGGGATACGCAGTATTTT.

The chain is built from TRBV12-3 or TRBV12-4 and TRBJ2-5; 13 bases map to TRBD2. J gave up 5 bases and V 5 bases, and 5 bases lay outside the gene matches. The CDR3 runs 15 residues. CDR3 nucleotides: TGTGCCAGCAGTCGACTAGCGGGGGGCTGGGAGACCCAGTACTTC. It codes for CASSRLAGGWETQYF.

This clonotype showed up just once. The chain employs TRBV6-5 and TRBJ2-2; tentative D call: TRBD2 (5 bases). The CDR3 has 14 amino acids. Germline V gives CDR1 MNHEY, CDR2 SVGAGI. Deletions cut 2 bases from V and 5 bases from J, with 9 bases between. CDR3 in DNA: TGTGCCAGCAGTTACGGACTGGAGACCGGGGAGCTGTTTTTT. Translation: CASSYGLETGELFF.

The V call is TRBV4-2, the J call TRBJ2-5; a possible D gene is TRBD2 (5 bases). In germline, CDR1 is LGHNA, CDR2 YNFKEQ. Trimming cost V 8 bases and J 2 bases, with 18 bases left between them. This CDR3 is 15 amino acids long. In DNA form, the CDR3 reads TGTGCCAGCCGAAAGGGAGCGGCCCTTCAAGAGACCCAGTACTTC. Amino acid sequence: CASRKGAALQETQYF.

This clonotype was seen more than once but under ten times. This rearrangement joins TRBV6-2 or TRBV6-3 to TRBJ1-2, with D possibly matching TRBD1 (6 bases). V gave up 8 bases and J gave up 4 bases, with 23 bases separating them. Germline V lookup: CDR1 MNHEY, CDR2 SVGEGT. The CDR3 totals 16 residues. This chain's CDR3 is CASLRAGPGAGYGYTF. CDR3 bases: TGTGCCAGCTTGAGGGCAGGACCAGGGGCAGGCTATGGCTACACCTTC.

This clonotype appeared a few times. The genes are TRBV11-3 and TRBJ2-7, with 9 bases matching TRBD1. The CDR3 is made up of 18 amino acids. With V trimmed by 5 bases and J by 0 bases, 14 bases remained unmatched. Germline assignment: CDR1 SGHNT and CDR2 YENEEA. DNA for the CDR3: TGTGCCAGCAGCCGAGGGACAGGGAAAGTGGGTCTCTCCTACGAGCAGTACTTC. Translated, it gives CASSRGTGKVGLSYEQYF.

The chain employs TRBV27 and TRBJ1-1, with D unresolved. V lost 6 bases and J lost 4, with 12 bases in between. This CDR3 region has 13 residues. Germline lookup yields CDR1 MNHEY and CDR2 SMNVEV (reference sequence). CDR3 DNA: TGTGCCAGCAGCTTGCAGTGGGGCACTGAAGCTTTCTTT. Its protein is CASSLQWGTEAFF.

This chain's CDR3 is CASSLTGDETQYF. The CDR3 DNA follows: TGTGCCAGCAGCTTGACAGGAGACGAGACCCAGTACTTC. V and J are TRBV11-3 and TRBJ2-5; a possible D gene is TRBD1 (6 bases). Per the germline V gene, CDR1 is SGHNT and CDR2 is YENEEA. V was clipped by 3 bases and J by 5 bases, with 10 bases between them. This CDR3 is built from 13 residues.

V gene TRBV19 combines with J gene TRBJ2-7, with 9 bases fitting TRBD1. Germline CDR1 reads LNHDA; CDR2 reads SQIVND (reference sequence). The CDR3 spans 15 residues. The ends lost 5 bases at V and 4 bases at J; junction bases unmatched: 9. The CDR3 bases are TGTGCCAGTAGTCCACAACAGGGGGCGCGGTACGAGCAGTACTTC. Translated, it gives CASSPQQGARYEQYF.

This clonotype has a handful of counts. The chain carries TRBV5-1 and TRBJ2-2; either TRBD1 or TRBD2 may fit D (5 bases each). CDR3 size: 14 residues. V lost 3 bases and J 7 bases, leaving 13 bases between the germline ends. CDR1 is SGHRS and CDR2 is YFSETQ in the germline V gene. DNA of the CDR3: TGCGCCAGCAGCTCAGGGAGTGGAATCGGGGAGCTGTTTTTT. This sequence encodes CASSSGSGIGELFF.

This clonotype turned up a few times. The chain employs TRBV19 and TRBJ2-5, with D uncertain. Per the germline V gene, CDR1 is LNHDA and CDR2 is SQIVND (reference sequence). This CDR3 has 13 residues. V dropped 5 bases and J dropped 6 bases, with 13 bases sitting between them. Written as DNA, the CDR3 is TGTGCCAGTAGTCAGGTTCCACCCCAGACCCAGTACTTC. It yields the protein CASSQVPPQTQYF.

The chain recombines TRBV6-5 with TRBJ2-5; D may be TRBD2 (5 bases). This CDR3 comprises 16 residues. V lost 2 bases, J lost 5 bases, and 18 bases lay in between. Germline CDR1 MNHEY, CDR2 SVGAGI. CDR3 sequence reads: CASSYRAGTTGETQYF. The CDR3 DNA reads TGTGCCAGCAGTTACAGGGCGGGCACTACCGGGGAGACCCAGTACTTC.

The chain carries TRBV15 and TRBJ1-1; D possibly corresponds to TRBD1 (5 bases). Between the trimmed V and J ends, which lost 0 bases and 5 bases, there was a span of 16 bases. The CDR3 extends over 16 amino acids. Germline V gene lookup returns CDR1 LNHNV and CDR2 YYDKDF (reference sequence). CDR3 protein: CATSRDHGTRGTEAFF. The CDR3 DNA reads TGTGCCACCAGCAGAGATCATGGGACCCGTGGGACTGAAGCTTTCTTT.

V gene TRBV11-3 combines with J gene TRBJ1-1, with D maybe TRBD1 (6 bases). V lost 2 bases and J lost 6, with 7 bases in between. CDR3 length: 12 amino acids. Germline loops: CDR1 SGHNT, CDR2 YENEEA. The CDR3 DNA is TGTGCCAGCAGCTTAAGGGGGGCTGAAGCTTTCTTT. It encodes CASSLRGAEAFF.